This entry features one T cell receptor beta chain sequence. This CDR3 has 16 residues. The ends were cut back, 5 bases at V and 0 bases at J, with 17 bases in the middle. CDR1 and CDR2 from the germline V gene are MNHEY and SMNVEV (reference sequence). The data originate from a study of shared clonotypes between healthy human individuals. TCRdb's table, derived via immunoSEQ multiplex PCR, lists solely in-frame clones and lacks some. The sample records some 2,100,000 clones, approximately 94% being singletons. CD8 cells classed as naive were CD45RO-negative and positively selected for CCR7, excluding terminally differentiated effector memory CD45RA+ cells.

The TCR sequence derives from a man in his late teens or twenties in good health. Some clones in this sample may be carry-over from other donors' samples. The sequencing sample was made of naive CD8+ T cells from PBMCs. The V gene is TRBV27, the J gene TRBJ2-7; a weak D match, TRBD1 (6 bases). This chain's CDR3 is CASSLSGAGFSYEQYF. The CDR3 DNA follows: TGTGCCAGCAGTCTTTCAGGGGCGGGCTTCTCCTACGAGCAGTACTTC.